The entry below gives a single T cell receptor beta chain sequence along with its context. Its matching antigen is unknown. This table comes from immunoSEQ multiplex PCR, and its TCRdb copy is limited to in-frame clones, with some not included. Seen here are roughly 180,000 clones, about nine tenths observed once, and the top ten hold about 2.6%. The data stem from a study of T cell responses to AZD1222 COVID-19 vaccine. Study results and caveats: Baseline testing showed seropositivity in only a handful of AZD1222 recipients. Regions left unmutated in variants are reportedly the target of nearly half of spike-specific TCRs.

CDR1 KGHSH and CDR2 LQKENI come from the germline V gene. The CDR3 sequence is 15 residues long. V dropped 6 bases and J dropped 7 bases, with 16 bases sitting between them. Sample: peripheral blood, taken on day 0 of AZD1222 vaccination. The chain is built from TRBV18 and TRBJ1-6; possible D gene TRBD1, 5 bases. The clonotype originates from an adult in good health. The DNA of the CDR3 is TGTGCCAGCTCCTCTGCGGTGGCAGGGAATTCACCCCTCCACTTT. Translated: CASSSAVAGNSPLHF. Based on the CDR3 plus reference TRBV18 and TRBJ1-6, the full variable domain is NAGVMQNPRHLVRRRGQEARLRCSPMKGHSHVYWYRQLPEEGLKFMVYLQKENIIDESGMPKERFSAEFPKEGPSILRIQQVVRGDSAAYFCASSSAVAGNSPLHFGNGTRLTVT.